This T cell receptor (beta chain) was sequenced for a study of CD8+ T cells in alopecia areata (dated by TCRdb to 2016 to 2018). Context from the whole study: Treated patients were enrolled in an open-label pilot trial of oral tofacitinib at 5 to 10 mg twice daily for moderate-to-severe alopecia areata. Patients stayed on tofacitinib for 6 to 18 months and then had 6 months of follow-up off drug so that delayed response and recurrence could be assessed. The SALT score, which quantifies the percentage of affected scalp surface area, was used to measure disease severity in treated patients. The study used high-throughput TCRbeta sequencing to examine T cell clonal expansion in alopecia areata, in both the C3H/HeJ mouse model and human patients. Scalp tissue and sorted CD4+ and CD8+ peripheral blood T cells from patchy and totalis/universalis alopecia areata patients and from healthy controls were covered by human TCRbeta sequencing. Patients on tofacitinib were biopsied at baseline and after 4 and 24 weeks of treatment, and several of the patients also had a later scalp biopsy. Scalp clonality was compared across normal scalp (n=4), patchy alopecia areata scalp (n=8), and alopecia totalis/universalis scalp (n=8). RNA was obtained with the PAXgene miRNA kit for fixed scalp, the miRNeasy kit for PBMCs, and the RNeasy kit for mouse skin. Amplification of TCRbeta CDR3 regions was done by immunoSEQ multiplex PCR using 35 Vbeta forward primers and 13 Jbeta reverse primers. General conclusions and limits of the study: Higher clonality and more expanded CD8+ clones were observed in lesional scalp than in normal scalp, particularly in alopecia totalis/universalis, a finding suggestive of antigenic drive. With tofacitinib, both scalp clonality and the number of expanded CD8+ clones among the top 100 scalp clones went down significantly. TCR sequences shared between patients were less clear than in mice, possibly partly because of HLA diversity in the patient population. The treated cohort was small, with a single nonresponder, so links between baseline CD8+ expansion and response need larger studies. Many expanded lesional clones were found to persist in scalp and blood during tofacitinib treatment, and relapse after treatment cessation may be partly explained by this persistence. Unlike mouse skin, where gammadelta T cells dominate, normal human skin contains resident alphabeta T cells that get sequenced too, which complicates analysis of the scalp TCR repertoire.

The sample's time point label is to be understood as: 4 weeks on oral tofacitinib. Interpreted using the paper, the treatment or condition label stands for: oral pan-JAK inhibitor, 5-10 mg twice daily. From alopecia areata patients, peripheral blood was collected along with lesional scalp punch biopsies. PBMCs were isolated by density centrifugation and stained for CD3, CD4 and CD8, and CD4+ and CD8+ T cells were sorted on a FACSAria. Library preparation employed the immunoSEQ multiplex PCR assay. RNA was extracted from all samples and reverse transcribed into cDNA as template for TCR sequencing. First-strand cDNA was synthesized using SuperScript III with a 2:1 mix of oligo-dT and random hexamers. A synthetic immune receptor repertoire was used to gauge amplification bias, and whatever bias remained was removed computationally. Per the source publication's procedure: Raw reads were preprocessed for error removal, and CDR3 was defined according to IMGT conventions as running from the conserved cysteine to phenylalanine. Clonality was computed by normalizing Shannon entropy by log2 of the number of productive unique TCRs and subtracting the result from 1. CD4 or CD8 identity of scalp clones was inferred by cross-referencing scalp TCRbeta sequences with sorted blood CD4 and CD8 repertoires. TCRdb carries this immuneACCESS record with in-frame sequences only. Its versions omit some clonotypes, under half of them owing to an unresolved V gene in the studies checked, with the rest unexplained. For V, J and clone size, that table is used; D and trimming come from the DNA. This sample lists 110,000 to 150,000 clones; 85% to 90% were detected once. The biggest ten clones account for 13% of the sample.

Cut back by 1 base and 0 bases, the V and J ends lie 12 bases apart. Inclusive of the bounding cysteine and phenylalanine, the CDR3 is 16 residues long. Left in the record is the CDR3 DNA by itself, 48 bases read in frame from the first base. In the germline V gene (reference sequence), CDR1 corresponds to LNHDA and CDR2 to SQIVND. In the case of this clone: Its target antigen remains unknown. Per-base qualities were not stored, and no clone one base away is much larger.

This clonotype originated in a human donor with alopecia areata. The rearranged segments are TRBV19 and TRBJ1-1; the D gene identity is not certain. The sample here was CD8+ T cells sorted from blood, taken at week 4, from a patient treated with tofacitinib. The CDR3 region reads CASSIGDDGMNTEAFF. The sequenced DNA is TGTGCCAGTAGTATAGGCGACGACGGCATGAACACTGAAGCTTTCTTT.